This entry features one TCR beta chain sequence. Its target is unknown. This sample was taken from a study of T cells after yellow fever vaccination. Regarding the study as a whole: Abundant clonotypes from the bulk population could contaminate FACS-sorted repertoires. Overlap between CD4 and CD8 compartments was detected for a small share of clonotypes. Though weaker, the secondary response peaked faster, on day 5 versus 15.

In making TCR cDNA, 5'RACE template switching added a universal primer site and UMIs to it. From the 5' RACE reads, TCRdb called clonotypes with MiXCR, one entry per CDR3 protein. The sample holds approximately 610,000 distinct CDR3 sequences, around 17% seen once. The germline gives CDR1 MNHEY, CDR2 SMNVEV (reference sequence). V was cut by 3 bases and J by 0 bases, with 8 bases left in between. This CDR3 has 14 amino acids. This sequence originates from a man between 18 and 35 years old who received the YFV17D yellow fever vaccine. Material: PBMCs, obtained 4 to 6 days after the first yellow fever vaccination. The V gene is TRBV27, the J gene TRBJ2-5; unclear D gene. The CDR3 spells CASSFRMYQETQYF. The CDR3 DNA sequence: TGTGCCAGCAGTTTTCGGATGTACCAAGAGACCCAGTACTTC.